The 13 T cell receptor beta chains listed next were all sequenced from one sample in a study of CD8 T cells in Susac syndrome. RNA was extracted with the RNeasy kit, and a quantity of roughly 0.5 to 1 ug was reverse transcribed using random hexamers. Each CDR3 protein is one row after TCRdb ran MiXCR on the immunoSEQ multiplex PCR reads. The repertoire includes 250,000 to 350,000 distinct CDR3 sequences, about 91% of them detected once, and about 0.063% sits in the top ten. The sample consisted of CD4+ T cells from PBMCs. These receptors were taken from a human donor with multiple sclerosis.

This rearrangement joins TRBV6-5 to TRBJ1-4, with a tentative D call TRBD1 (5 bases). V was cut by 2 bases and J by 1 base, with 17 bases left in between. The CDR3 sequence is 18 residues long. The germline CDR1 and CDR2 sequences are MNHEY and SVGAGI. The CDR3 nucleotides read TGTGCCAGCAGTTACCACCGCCGGGGCAGCGGAACTAATGAAAAACTGTTTTTT. This translates into CASSYHRRGSGTNEKLFF.

The chain links TRBV12-3 or TRBV12-4 to TRBJ1-3; TRBD1 agrees at 10 bases. The CDR3 is 16 residues long. With V trimmed by 3 bases and J by 0 bases, 2 bases remained unmatched. CDR3 in amino acids: CASSFGTGDSGNTIYF. The CDR3 coding sequence is TGTGCCAGCAGTTTTGGGACAGGGGACTCTGGAAACACCATATATTTT.

This chain connects TRBV7-3 to TRBJ2-1, with D possibly matching TRBD2 (6 bases). Per the germline V gene, CDR1 is SGHTA and CDR2 is FQGTGA. This CDR3 has 15 residues. Trimming took off 5 bases at V and 7 bases at J, with 18 bases between the two ends. This CDR3 reads CASSPATGRGNEQFF. The CDR3 coding sequence is TGTGCCAGCAGCCCCGCGACCGGGCGGGGTAATGAGCAGTTCTTC. Looking up the rest from reference TRBV7-3 and TRBJ2-1 gives the full variable domain: GAGVSQTPSNKVTEKGKYVELRCDPISGHTALYWYRQSLGQGPEFLIYFQGTGAADDSGLPNDRFFAVRPEGSVSTLKIQRTERGDSAVYLCASSPATGRGNEQFFGPGTRLTVL.

This chain joins TRBV3-1 and TRBJ2-1, with a weak D call TRBD2 (7 bases). V lost 5 bases and J 12 bases, leaving 14 bases between the germline ends. Germline V gene lookup returns CDR1 LGHDT and CDR2 YNNKEL (reference sequence). CDR3 length: 12 amino acids. CDR3 DNA: TGTGCCAGCAGCTCACCGGGGGGCGTGCAGTTCTTC. Translation gives CASSSPGGVQFF.

The J gene is TRBJ2-2, the V gene TRBV27; D assignment may be TRBD1 or TRBD2 (5 bases each). With 8 bases removed from V and 0 bases from J, the gap between germline ends came to 13 bases. This CDR3 has 15 residues. Germline lookup yields CDR1 MNHEY and CDR2 SMNVEV (reference sequence). The CDR3 coding sequence is TGTGCCAGCCGATTGGGACGGGCGAACACCGGGGAGCTGTTTTTT. Amino acids: CASRLGRANTGELFF.

This clonotype was seen once. V gene TRBV29-1 combines with J gene TRBJ1-2; tentative D call: TRBD1 (5 bases). V was pared by 5 bases and J by 2 bases, with 12 bases between. The CDR3 is 13 amino acids. Germline V gene lookup returns CDR1 SQVTM and CDR2 ANQGSEA. In DNA, the CDR3 is TGCAGCGTTATAAATCCAGGGAACTATGGCTACACCTTC. Translating gives CSVINPGNYGYTF.

This clonotype was detected only a few times. The rearrangement links TRBV18 to TRBJ2-2; a possible D gene is TRBD2 (6 bases). V lost 3 bases and J 5 bases, leaving 7 bases between the germline ends. The CDR3 is 13 residues long. Germline V lookup: CDR1 KGHSH, CDR2 LQKENI. CDR3 DNA sequence: TGTGCCAGCTCACCGCGGGGAACCGGGGAGCTGTTTTTT. Protein: CASSPRGTGELFF. Full variable domain (outside the CDR3, taken from reference TRBV18 and TRBJ2-2): NAGVMQNPRHLVRRRGQEARLRCSPMKGHSHVYWYRQLPEEGLKFMVYLQKENIIDESGMPKERFSAEFPKEGPSILRIQQVVRGDSAAYFCASSPRGTGELFFGEGSRLTVL.

The chain couples TRBV29-1 to TRBJ2-5; no clear D. V was shortened by 6 bases and J by 4 bases, with 12 bases between the two germline ends. Per germline, CDR1 SQVTM and CDR2 ANQGSEA. This CDR3 spans 12 amino acids. The CDR3 nucleotides are TGCAGCGTCGAGGAAGGGCGAGAGACCCAGTACTTC. Its translation: CSVEEGRETQYF.

This chain uses TRBV5-6 with TRBJ2-6, with D perhaps TRBD1 (6 bases). This CDR3 has 17 amino acids. Looked up from germline, CDR1 is SGHDT and CDR2 is YYEEEE. V lost 1 base, J lost 2 bases, and 13 bases lay in between. The CDR3 spells CASSLPPGAAGANVLTF. The CDR3 coding sequence is TGTGCCAGCAGCTTGCCGCCAGGGGCGGCTGGGGCCAACGTCCTGACTTTC.

This clonotype was observed once. The chain joins TRBV20-1 to TRBJ2-2, with D maybe TRBD2 (5 bases). Germline CDR1 is DFQATT and CDR2 is SNEGSKA (reference sequence). Trimming removed 3 bases from V and 1 base from J, with 21 bases in between. CDR3 length: 18 amino acids. Written as DNA, the CDR3 is TGCAGTGCTAGTTCCGGACTTCCCCCAAGGGTGAACACCGGGGAGCTGTTTTTT. Translating gives CSASSGLPPRVNTGELFF.

This chain connects TRBV5-6 to TRBJ2-1; D perhaps matches TRBD2 (6 bases). The V end lost 0 bases, the J end lost 2 bases, and 18 bases lay between the germline ends. In germline, CDR1 is SGHDT, CDR2 YYEEEE. The CDR3 spans 18 residues. CDR3 coding DNA: TGTGCCAGCAGCTTGGGGCCTTCAAGGAGGGATGCCTACAATGAGCAGTTCTTC. Its translation is CASSLGPSRRDAYNEQFF.

The rearrangement joins TRBV29-1 to TRBJ1-4; no reliable D call. With 7 bases removed from V and 8 bases from J, the gap between germline ends came to 17 bases. This CDR3 region has 13 residues. CDR1 is SQVTM and CDR2 is ANQGSEA in the germline V gene. Here the CDR3 DNA reads TGCAGCGCCTTTATAGGAGTAGTAGAAAAACTGTTTTTT. It specifies CSAFIGVVEKLFF.

The chain uses TRBV12-3 or TRBV12-4 and TRBJ2-1, with 8 nucleotides matching TRBD2. V lost 7 bases, J lost 6 bases, and 14 bases stayed unmatched. The CDR3 runs 16 residues. In nucleotides, the CDR3 is TGTGCCAGCATCGATATTAGCGGGAAGGGAGTCAATGAGCAGTTCTTC. Protein sequence: CASIDISGKGVNEQFF.